The present T cell receptor beta chain was sequenced within a study of blood T cells in healthy people across ages. Primers used in a second PCR of about 7 to 11 cycles were a sample-barcoded 5' primer and a J-beta primer mix. MiXCR, applied by TCRdb to the 5' RACE reads, yields one record per CDR3 protein. The sample lists 540,000 or so distinct CDR3 sequences, 27% occurring once. RNA extraction gave at least 5 micrograms of total RNA per sample. The specimen sequenced was blood. This TCR derives from a woman in her sixties or seventies in good health.

The CDR3 is CASSLEGTEGSPLHF. In nucleotides, the CDR3 is TGCGCCAGCAGCTTGGAGGGGACAGAGGGTTCACCCCTCCACTTT. The chain recombines TRBV5-1 with TRBJ1-6; 7 positions agree with TRBD1. CDR1 SGHRS and CDR2 YFSETQ come from the germline V gene. Trimming at V came to 0 bases and at J to 9 bases, leaving 6 bases not matched to a gene. The CDR3 runs to 15 residues. The full variable domain, in which reference TRBV5-1 and TRBJ1-6 provide the parts outside the CDR3, is KAGVTQTPRYLIKTRGQQVTLSCSPISGHRSVSWYQQTPGQGLQFLFEYFSETQRNKGNFPGRFSGRQFSNSRSEMNVSTLELGDSALYLCASSLEGTEGSPLHFGNGTRLTVT.